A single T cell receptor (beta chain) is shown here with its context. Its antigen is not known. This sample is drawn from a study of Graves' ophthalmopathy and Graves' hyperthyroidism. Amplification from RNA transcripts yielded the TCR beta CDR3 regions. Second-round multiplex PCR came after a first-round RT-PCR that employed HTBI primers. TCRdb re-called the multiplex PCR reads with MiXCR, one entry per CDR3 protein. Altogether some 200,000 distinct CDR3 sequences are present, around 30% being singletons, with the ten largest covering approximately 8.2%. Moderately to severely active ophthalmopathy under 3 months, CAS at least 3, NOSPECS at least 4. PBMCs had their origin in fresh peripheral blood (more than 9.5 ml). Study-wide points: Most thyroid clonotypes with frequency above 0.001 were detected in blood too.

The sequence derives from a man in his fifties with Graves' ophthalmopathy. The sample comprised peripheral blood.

The CDR3 DNA follows: TGCAGTGCTCGGGCCTTTAGCGGAGGGGGCCTGTGGACCCAGTACTTC. It yields the protein CSARAFSGGGLWTQYF. V is TRBV20-1 and J is TRBJ2-4; possible D gene TRBD1, 7 bases. The DNA end lines up better with TRBJ2-5; the J call may be wrong. The CDR3 spans 16 residues. Germline assignment: CDR1 DFQATT and CDR2 SNEGSKA (reference sequence).